This entry describes one T cell receptor (beta chain). The antigen is undetermined. The V end was cut by 6 bases, the J end by 3 bases, with 15 bases between. This CDR3 region has 14 residues. In germline, CDR1 is MNHNY, CDR2 SVGAGI (reference sequence). Use of 60 Vbeta and 13 Jbeta primers characterized the PCR. TCRdb keeps only in-frame clones here, not all; method: immunoSEQ multiplex PCR. The sample contains about 120,000 clones, 50% to 75% of which appear only once. Among the donors, all were healthy bone marrow donors. These data originate in a study of cytomegalovirus exposure and HLA in healthy donors. Study findings and constraints: Productive rates of about 90% or about 30% were seen for most TCR beta V segments in an earlier analysis. The study put 150 or so TCR beta chains on its list as cytomegalovirus-associated.

This chain joins TRBV6-6 and TRBJ2-7; D remains ambiguous. Sequenced: PBMCs. The receptor's source is a woman in her forties in good health and CMV-seropositive. CDR3 region: CASRQRLGSYEQYF. For the CDR3, the DNA is TGTGCCAGCAGACAACGCCTAGGAAGCTACGAGCAGTACTTC.